Presented here are 20 T cell receptor beta chains from one specimen sequenced in a study of cytomegalovirus exposure and HLA in healthy donors. The PCR ran on 60 Vbeta and 13 Jbeta primers. This table comes from immunoSEQ multiplex PCR, and its TCRdb copy is limited to in-frame clones, with some not included. This sample has over 130,000 clones; roughly 78% occur once, and the top ten carry roughly 6.7%. Sequenced input: PBMCs. Receptors were obtained from a man in his forties or fifties in good health and CMV-seropositive.

J is TRBJ2-7 and V is TRBV19, with D hard to call. Germline V CDR1 and CDR2: LNHDA, SQIVND (reference sequence). The CDR3 is 15 residues long. Trimming stripped 3 bases from V and 5 bases from J, with 17 bases between. The CDR3 sequence is CASSIGQPTPHEQYF. As DNA, the CDR3 is TGTGCCAGTAGTATTGGGCAGCCTACCCCCCACGAGCAGTACTTC.

The chain links TRBV6-5 to TRBJ1-2, with no clear D. From germline, CDR1 is MNHEY and CDR2 SVGAGI. The CDR3 is 13 amino acids. Trimming removed 6 bases from V and 1 base from J, with 9 bases in between. As DNA, the CDR3 is TGTGCCAGCAGCCCGTCAGTTAACTATGGCTACACCTTC. Translation gives CASSPSVNYGYTF.

The chain links TRBV28 to TRBJ2-7, with 8 bases fitting TRBD1. Germline assignment: CDR1 MDHEN and CDR2 SYDVKM. This CDR3 is built from 15 residues. With V trimmed by 8 bases and J by 4 bases, 13 bases remained unmatched. The CDR3 sequence: CASRFGGQAKYEQYF. The DNA of the CDR3 is TGTGCCAGCCGGTTTGGGGGACAGGCCAAATACGAGCAGTACTTC. Using reference TRBV28 and TRBJ2-7 for the parts outside the CDR3, the full variable domain is DVKVTQSSRYLVKRTGEKVFLECVQDMDHENMFWYRQDPGLGLRLIYFSYDVKMKEKGDIPEGYSVSREKKERFSLILESASTNQTSMYLCASRFGGQAKYEQYFGPGTRLTVT.

This chain joins TRBV11-2 and TRBJ2-7, with 9 bases that match TRBD2. The CDR3 totals 16 residues. From germline, CDR1 is SGHAT and CDR2 FQNNGV. With 4 bases clipped from V and 8 bases from J, the junction kept 15 bases outside the gene matches. The CDR3 DNA is TGTGCCAGCAGCTCTGCTAGCGGGGATCCGAAATTCAAGCAGTACTTC. It yields the protein CASSSASGDPKFKQYF.

The V gene is TRBV5-1, the J gene TRBJ2-1, with D maybe TRBD1 (5 bases). V shed 0 bases and J shed 3 bases, with 10 bases lying between them. Germline V CDR1 and CDR2: SGHRS, YFSETQ. The CDR3 loop spans 15 amino acids. The CDR3 is CASSLGQILYNEQFF. CDR3 nucleotide sequence: TGCGCCAGCAGCTTGGGACAGATTCTCTACAATGAGCAGTTCTTC.

The chain joins TRBV28 to TRBJ2-1; 7 nucleotides match TRBD2. Per the germline V gene, CDR1 is MDHEN and CDR2 is SYDVKM. The CDR3 is 13 amino acids. The V and J ends lost 9 bases and 9 bases, in that order; junction bases with no gene match: 11. The CDR3 reads CASILNRGGEQFF. DNA of the CDR3: TGTGCCAGTATCCTCAACCGCGGGGGTGAGCAGTTCTTC.

This rearrangement joins TRBV21-1 to TRBJ2-7; TRBD1 was called by the table and not checked on the DNA. TRBV21-1 counts as a pseudogene. The CDR3 length is 15 residues. The CDR3 here is CASRTATPMYQEQYF. As DNA, the CDR3 is TGTGCCAGCAGGACAGCTACCCCTATGTATCAAGAGCAGTACTTC.

V and J are TRBV5-4 and TRBJ2-2; 10 bases map to TRBD2. Germline CDR1 SGHNT, CDR2 YYREEE (reference sequence). Losses at the gene ends were 3 bases for V and 1 base for J; bases not matched to a gene: 3. The CDR3 totals 16 residues. CDR3 in DNA: TGTGCCAGCAGCTCTCGGACTAGCGGGAACACCGGGGAGCTGTTTTTT. Its translation: CASSSRTSGNTGELFF.

This chain connects TRBV11-2 to TRBJ1-1, with a weak D call TRBD1 (5 bases). Germline V gene data show CDR1 as SGHAT and CDR2 as FQNNGV. V was shortened by 3 bases and J by 5 bases, with 19 bases between the two germline ends. The CDR3 is made up of 16 amino acids. CDR3 in amino acids: CASSFLFLGGVTEAFF. In DNA form, the CDR3 reads TGTGCCAGCAGCTTCCTTTTCCTCGGGGGAGTTACTGAAGCTTTCTTT.

This rearrangement joins TRBV5-1 to TRBJ2-3; TRBD2 matches 8 bases. V shed 1 base, J shed 3 bases, and the junction held 1 base outside the gene matches. CDR1 and CDR2 from the germline V gene are SGHRS and YFSETQ. The CDR3 runs to 14 residues. This CDR3 reads CASSLLAGTDTQYF. In nucleotides, the CDR3 is TGCGCCAGCAGCTTGTTAGCGGGAACAGATACGCAGTATTTT.

J is TRBJ1-1 and V is TRBV6-1; 7 bases are shared with TRBD1. The trim removed 6 bases at V and 4 bases at J, leaving 2 bases unmatched. The germline V gene has CDR1 MNHNS and CDR2 SASEGT. This CDR3 comprises 12 residues. The CDR3 reads CASRGDSTEAFF. CDR3 nucleotides: TGTGCCAGCAGGGGGGACAGCACTGAAGCTTTCTTT.

The chain employs TRBV7-3 and TRBJ2-1; D is perhaps TRBD2 (6 bases). Germline lookup yields CDR1 SGHTA and CDR2 FQGTGA. The CDR3 extends over 15 amino acids. V was cut by 3 bases and J by 0 bases, with 9 bases left in between. The CDR3 coding sequence is TGTGCCAGCAGCTTTCTAGCGAGCTCCTACAATGAGCAGTTCTTC. It specifies CASSFLASSYNEQFF. The full variable domain, rest sourced from reference TRBV7-3 and TRBJ2-1, is GAGVSQTPSNKVTEKGKYVELRCDPISGHTALYWYRQSLGQGPEFLIYFQGTGAADDSGLPNDRFFAVRPEGSVSTLKIQRTERGDSAVYLCASSFLASSYNEQFFGPGTRLTVL.

In its sample, this clone was seen once. This rearrangement joins TRBV7-9 to TRBJ1-5, with D tentatively TRBD1 (5 bases). V was shortened by 3 bases and J by 3 bases, with 15 bases between the two germline ends. This CDR3 is built from 16 residues. Germline assignment: CDR1 SEHNR and CDR2 FQNEAQ (reference sequence). CDR3 region: CASSLGQGADNQPQHF. The CDR3 DNA reads TGTGCCAGCAGCTTGGGCCAGGGTGCGGACAATCAGCCCCAGCATTTT.

The gene calls are TRBV18 and TRBJ2-3, with D maybe TRBD2 (6 bases). V was clipped by 3 bases and J by 7 bases, with 17 bases between them. The CDR3 is 15 amino acids. The germline V gene has CDR1 KGHSH and CDR2 LQKENI. DNA of the CDR3: TGTGCCAGCTCACCCTTGCCTAGCGATTCGTATACGCAGTATTTT. It specifies CASSPLPSDSYTQYF.

This chain joins TRBV6-1 and TRBJ1-1; 7 bases are a match to TRBD1. Germline V gene lookup returns CDR1 MNHNS and CDR2 SASEGT. The junction had 7 bases not matched to a gene; V was cut back by 6 bases and J by 0 bases. The CDR3 spans 15 residues. The CDR3 spells CASRTGMSVNTEAFF. CDR3 nucleotide sequence: TGTGCCAGCAGGACAGGGATGTCGGTGAACACTGAAGCTTTCTTT.

The V and J genes are TRBV28 and TRBJ1-2; D ambiguous. Germline-derived CDR1 and CDR2 are MDHEN and SYDVKM. Trimming took off 4 bases at V and 8 bases at J, with 5 bases between the two ends. This CDR3 has 10 amino acids. The CDR3 nucleotides are TGTGCCAGCAGTTCCCTCGGCTACACCTTC. Protein product: CASSSLGYTF.

The gene calls are TRBV6-5 and TRBJ1-5; D uncertain. CDR1 is MNHEY and CDR2 is SVGAGI in the germline V gene. V was clipped by 0 bases and J by 3 bases, with 12 bases between them. The CDR3 is made up of 16 amino acids. CDR3 in DNA: TGTGCCAGCAGTTACTCGCTCCCGGGATACAATCAGCCCCAGCATTTT. Translation: CASSYSLPGYNQPQHF.

J is TRBJ2-5 and V is TRBV7-9; 11 bases fit TRBD2. The J call may be faulty, since TRBJ2-7 better matches the DNA end. Germline V lookup: CDR1 SEHNR, CDR2 FQNEAQ (reference sequence). CDR3 length: 14 residues. The CDR3 loop reads CASSSGLADDEQYF. CDR3 DNA: TGTGCCAGCAGCTCGGGACTAGCGGACGACGAGCAGTACTTC.

The chain is built from TRBV6-1 and TRBJ1-1, with 7 positions matching TRBD1. The CDR3 runs 14 residues. The germline V gene has CDR1 MNHNS and CDR2 SASEGT. Trimming removed 3 bases from V and 4 bases from J; junction bases left unmatched: 5. This CDR3 reads CASSEVGGITEAFF. CDR3 nucleotides: TGTGCCAGCAGTGAGGTAGGGGGCATCACTGAAGCTTTCTTT.

This chain links TRBV6-6 with TRBJ1-5; 7 bases line up with TRBD1. The CDR3 sequence is 15 residues long. Germline V gene lookup returns CDR1 MNHNY and CDR2 SVGAGI (reference sequence). V lost 6 bases to trimming and J lost 0 bases; unmatched junction nucleotides: 5. The CDR3 DNA follows: TGTGCCAGCAGACAACAGGGGAATAGCAATCAGCCCCAGCATTTT. Translating it yields CASRQQGNSNQPQHF.